The 3 T cell receptor beta chains given below trace back to one sample, sequenced in a study of blood T cell repertoires in COVID-19. Here immunoSEQ multiplex PCR was the method, and the copy in TCRdb shows in-frame clones only, minus some. The sample records over 200,000 clones, roughly 89% being singletons. The sequenced sample was peripheral blood. The receptors shown here come from a man under 40 who had recovered from COVID-19.

The chain employs TRBV19 and TRBJ1-5; 8 bases align to TRBD1. The V segment lost 0 bases and the J segment 6 bases; nucleotides outside the gene matches: 4. CDR3 size: 15 residues. Germline CDR1 LNHDA, CDR2 SQIVND (reference sequence). As DNA, the CDR3 is TGTGCCAGTAGTATAGAGGACAGGGCAAGTCAGCCCCAGCATTTT. Its translation is CASSIEDRASQPQHF.

This clone appeared a few times. The chain's CDR3 is CASTGGNSDEQFF. CDR3 in DNA: TGTGCCAGCACAGGGGGTAACTCGGATGAGCAGTTCTTC. The chain uses TRBV5-6 and TRBJ2-1, with 7 positions matching TRBD1. This CDR3 has 13 amino acids. Germline CDR1 and CDR2: SGHDT and YYEEEE. The junction had 8 bases not matched to a gene; V was cut back by 6 bases and J by 8 bases.

This chain uses TRBV18 with TRBJ1-2; D may be TRBD1 (6 bases). Germline V gene data show CDR1 as KGHSH and CDR2 as LQKENI. Trimming took 3 bases from V and 8 from J, leaving 16 bases between them. CDR3 length: 14 amino acids. In DNA form, the CDR3 reads TGTGCCAGCTCACCGTCTGGGGGCGCGACCGGCTACACCTTC. It codes for CASSPSGGATGYTF.